These T cell receptor beta chains were read from a single sample in a study of blood T cell repertoires in COVID-19. The repertoire was sequenced with immunoSEQ multiplex PCR; TCRdb's copy has only in-frame clones and lacks some. The sample includes roughly 300,000 clones, approximately 89% of them seen just once. Sequenced: peripheral blood. The receptor set was obtained from a woman in her twenties or thirties with COVID-19, enrolled during active disease. CDR3s include the opening cysteine and the closing phenylalanine or tryptophan. Each record gives: J gene, clone size, D gene, V gene, CDR3 protein, CDR3 DNA. A D gene is named only where the DNA matches it firmly. Only some rows state a clone size, as once, few, many or a class for expanded clones.

TRBJ1-1 | . | . | TRBV9 | CASSDDRWNTEAFF | TGTGCCAGCAGCGATGACAGGTGGAACACTGAAGCTTTCTTT
TRBJ1-5 | . | . | TRBV6-5 | CASRSQGAKNQPQHF | TGTGCCAGCAGGTCACAGGGTGCGAAGAATCAGCCCCAGCATTTT
TRBJ2-7 | . | TRBD2 | TRBV6-2/TRBV6-3 | CASSPFIGTSVISSYEQYF | TGTGCCAGCAGTCCCTTTATAGGGACTAGCGTGATATCCTCCTACGAGCAGTACTTC
TRBJ2-7 | . | TRBD1 | TRBV11-2 | CASTSTTGDTYEQYF | TGTGCCAGCACCTCTACGACAGGGGACACCTACGAGCAGTACTTC
TRBJ1-2 | . | TRBD1 | TRBV28 | CASSLLTGGLGYTF | TGTGCCAGCAGTTTACTTACAGGGGGCCTTGGCTACACCTTC
TRBJ1-2 | . | TRBD1 | TRBV19 | CASSTAQGAELGYTF | TGTGCCAGTAGTACCGCACAGGGGGCAGAACTTGGCTACACCTTC
TRBJ1-2 | . | TRBD1 | TRBV5-6 | CASSLVGTVGNYGYTF | TGTGCCAGCAGCTTGGTGGGGACAGTAGGAAACTATGGCTACACCTTC
TRBJ1-4 | . | . | TRBV25-1 | CASSVRGTNEKLFF | TGTGCCAGCAGTGTCCGGGGTACTAATGAAAAACTGTTTTTT
TRBJ2-3 | . | . | TRBV7-8 | CASSLVSGHSTDTQYF | TGTGCCAGCAGCTTAGTTAGCGGCCATAGCACAGATACGCAGTATTTT
TRBJ1-1 | . | . | TRBV9 | CASSVGPDGGEAFF | TGTGCCAGCAGCGTAGGTCCGGATGGAGGTGAAGCTTTCTTT
TRBJ1-4 | . | . | TRBV7-7 | CASSSGENEKLFF | TGTGCCAGCAGCTCGGGGGAGAATGAAAAACTGTTTTTT
TRBJ2-5 | once | . | TRBV5-4 | CASSLIKETQYF | TGTGCCAGCAGCCTTATTAAAGAGACCCAGTACTTC
TRBJ1-1 | once | TRBD1 | TRBV19 | CASLDRGATEAFF | TGTGCCAGCCTCGACAGGGGTGCCACTGAAGCTTTCTTT
TRBJ1-3 | . | . | TRBV6-2/TRBV6-3 | CASSYSITGHSGNTIYF | TGTGCCAGCAGTTACTCGATCACAGGGCACTCTGGAAACACCATATATTTT
TRBJ2-7 | . | . | TRBV10-1 | CASSEYRDIVSEQYF | TGCGCCAGCAGTGAGTACCGGGACATCGTGTCCGAGCAGTACTTC
TRBJ2-1 | . | . | TRBV3-1/TRBV3-2 | CASSHPLGARSYNEQFF | TGTGCCAGCAGCCACCCCCTCGGCGCCAGGTCCTACAATGAGCAGTTCTTC
TRBJ2-3 | few | . | TRBV2 | CASSSGLLTPDTQYF | TGTGCCAGCAGTTCGGGACTCCTTACTCCAGATACGCAGTATTTT
TRBJ1-6 | . | . | TRBV5-1 | CASSSTPTASNSPLHF | TGCGCCAGCAGCTCAACTCCGACAGCCTCTAATTCACCCCTCCACTTT
TRBJ2-1 | . | TRBD2 | TRBV19 | CASQLAGEINEQFF | TGTGCCAGCCAACTAGCGGGAGAGATCAATGAGCAGTTCTTC
TRBJ1-3 | . | . | TRBV27 | CASSLASGNTIYF | TGTGCCAGCAGTTTGGCATCTGGAAACACCATATATTTT
TRBJ1-5 | . | TRBD1 | TRBV19 | CASSMTGGRQPQHF | TGTGCCAGTAGTATGACAGGGGGGAGGCAGCCCCAGCATTTT
TRBJ1-5 | . | . | TRBV4-1 | CASSQDDTGGNQPQHF | TGCGCCAGCAGCCAAGACGATACAGGTGGCAATCAGCCCCAGCATTTT
TRBJ1-1 | . | . | TRBV5-1 | CASSLVEGTEAFF | TGCGCCAGCAGCTTGGTGGAGGGGACTGAAGCTTTCTTT
TRBJ1-1 | once | . | TRBV11-1 | CASSRREVAEAFF | TGTGCCAGCAGCCGCAGGGAAGTAGCTGAAGCTTTCTTT
TRBJ2-5 | . | TRBD1 | TRBV24-1 | CATRRQGTETQYF | TGTGCCACCAGAAGACAGGGGACAGAGACCCAGTACTTC
TRBJ2-1 | . | . | TRBV7-2 | CASSLSGSEQFF | TGTGCCAGCAGCTTATCAGGAAGTGAGCAGTTCTTC
TRBJ2-7 | . | TRBD2 | TRBV12-3/TRBV12-4 | CASSLAAPYEQYF | TGTGCCAGCTCCCTAGCGGCCCCCTACGAGCAGTACTTC
TRBJ2-7 | . | . | TRBV19 | CASSSGGYEQYF | TGTGCCAGTAGTTCCGGGGGCTACGAGCAGTACTTC
TRBJ1-1 | . | . | TRBV30 | CAWSVPGIAEAFF | TGTGCCTGGAGTGTACCGGGAATCGCTGAAGCTTTCTTT